This TCR beta chain was captured by sequencing in a study of T cell responses to AZD1222 COVID-19 vaccine (dated by TCRdb to about 2021). About the full investigation: AZD1222 recipients given second doses at about 4 weeks or at about 12 weeks were pooled, since spike-specific TCR depth and breadth were not found to differ between the two schedules. A total of under 250 trial participants underwent TCR sequencing, of whom 207 had received two doses of AZD1222 and 26 had received two doses of the MenACWY control vaccine. Enrollment into the trials was organized by age into subgroups of 18-55, 56-69 and 70-plus years, and those subgroups contained roughly 150, 30 and 60 TCR-sequenced participants, respectively. Results and caveats for the whole study, not just this receptor: Participants were mostly white British, with more females than males. The authors suggested clonal diversity may have been underestimated. Conclusions about previously exposed vaccinees are limited because only a handful of AZD1222 recipients were SARS-CoV-2 seropositive at baseline. Because no day 14 peak-response samples were available, the repertoires could be characterized only after the peak T cell response. The 56-69-year group was small, and its depth increase did not reach significance, likely because of low power. After two AZD1222 doses, both the breadth and the depth of spike-specific TCRs were significantly higher than at day 0 and than in MenACWY recipients. Epitopes outside the regions mutated in the B.1.351 and B.1.1.7 variants were reportedly recognized by nearly half of the unique spike-specific TCRs. The vaccine-associated CD4 TCRs covered the entire spike protein, and the dominant responses fell in regions 160-218 and 743-854.

The CDR3 regions of human TCRbeta chains were analyzed by immunosequencing. Concerning the study's data processing: TCRs in the repertoires were matched against a reference library of SARS-CoV-2-specific TCRs that had been generated with the MIRA antigen-specificity platform. Breadth was defined as the fraction of unique TCRs that were SARS-CoV-2-associated. Depth was defined as the fraction of total T cells that were SARS-CoV-2-associated. Using the MIRA data, every spike-specific TCR was mapped to the spike region that the TCR reacted to and assigned to either a CD4 or a CD8 class. Log10-transformed breadth and depth values were compared by one-way ANOVA with Sidak's multiple comparisons tests. The table was pulled from immuneACCESS by TCRdb, which kept in-frame rearrangements only. Such tables lose some clones; where checked, under half of the loss comes from unresolved V genes, and the rest has no known cause. V and J calls and clone size are given by that table; D and trimming were obtained from the DNA. This sample comprises about 140,000 clones, more than 70% of them detected only once. The ten largest account for about 3% of the sample.

The CDR3 covers 16 residues, taking in both the cysteine and the phenylalanine. The only DNA kept is the CDR3, 48 bases in frame from the first base. From a lookup of the germline V gene, CDR1 and CDR2 are MGHRA and YSYEKL. The V end loses 0 bases and the J end loses 1 base, and a stretch of 12 bases separates them. Details on this clone: This receptor's antigen is unknown. Base qualities are not recorded, but no much larger clone differs from it by a single base.

The time point tag for this specimen amounts to: baseline before first vaccination. Samples from vaccinated people were obtained from the UK trials COV001 and COV002, which included a single-blind randomized controlled phase 2/3 trial of AZD1222 (ChAdOx1 nCoV-19) in healthy adults. Trial participant PBMC samples were collected at day 0 and day 28 after the second dose for TCRbeta chain sequencing. Sample: peripheral blood, taken on day 0 of AZD1222 vaccination. The receptor was derived from an adult in good health. The chain is assembled from TRBV4-1 and TRBJ1-2, with no D gene named confidently. Read as DNA, the sequence is TGCGCCAGCAGCCAAGATGAGGATGGTCTTAACTATGGCTACACCTTC. Protein translation: CASSQDEDGLNYGYTF.